Each of the 21 T cell receptor beta chains below was sequenced from the same sample in a study of blood T cell repertoires in COVID-19. Produced via immunoSEQ multiplex PCR; TCRdb's table is partial and in-frame only. The sample records around 450,000 clones, 85% to 90% being singletons. The sample consisted of peripheral blood. These receptors were collected from a woman aged 25-40 years with acute or convalescent COVID-19.

V and J are TRBV9 and TRBJ2-1, with D possibly being TRBD2 (6 bases). The CDR3 sequence is 14 residues long. Germline V lookup: CDR1 SGDLS, CDR2 YYNGEE. The V end lost 2 bases, the J end lost 8 bases, and 14 bases lay between the germline ends. The DNA of the CDR3 is TGTGCCAGCAGCGTGATGGGGGGTTTACATGAGCAGTTCTTC. Its protein product is CASSVMGGLHEQFF.

This clone is a singleton in its sample. The CDR3 DNA follows: TGTGCCAGCAGCTTAGTACAGGGGGTTAATGAGCAGTACTTC. This sequence encodes CASSLVQGVNEQYF. The V and J genes are TRBV28 and TRBJ2-7; 8 bases are shared with TRBD1. V dropped 6 bases and J dropped 7; count of bases not matched to a gene: 11. CDR3 length: 14 amino acids. From germline, CDR1 is MDHEN and CDR2 SYDVKM.

This rearrangement joins TRBV5-1 to TRBJ1-1; a possible D gene is TRBD1 (6 bases). The length of the CDR3 is 13 residues. Trimming took off 0 bases at V and 4 bases at J, with 7 bases between the two ends. The V gene's germline CDR1 is SGHRS and CDR2 YFSETQ. CDR3 DNA sequence: TGCGCCAGCAGCTTGGTCAGGGGCACTGAAGCTTTCTTT. Amino acid sequence: CASSLVRGTEAFF.

The chain couples TRBV27 to TRBJ2-1; 7 bases line up with TRBD1. Germline CDR1 and CDR2: MNHEY and SMNVEV (reference sequence). This CDR3 has 18 amino acids. The junction had 13 bases not matched to a gene; V was cut back by 5 bases and J by 0 bases. In DNA, the CDR3 is TGTGCCAGCAGTAGAATCGTTCCGACAGGGAGCTCCTACAATGAGCAGTTCTTC. Its protein is CASSRIVPTGSSYNEQFF.

Only one count was recorded for this clone. CDR3 protein: CASSAGGYYEQYF. The CDR3 DNA sequence: TGCGCCAGCAGTGCGGGGGGCTACTACGAGCAGTACTTC. V usage is TRBV10-2 and J usage is TRBJ2-7, with a weak D call TRBD2 (7 bases). Germline V gene data show CDR1 as WSHSY and CDR2 as SAAADI. This CDR3 has 13 residues. Trimming took 4 bases from V and 3 from J, leaving 10 bases between them.

J is TRBJ2-1 and V is TRBV5-1; 7 positions match TRBD1. Germline loops: CDR1 SGHRS, CDR2 YFSETQ. J was trimmed by 9 bases and V by 0 bases; bases with no gene match: 6. The CDR3 is made up of 14 amino acids. The CDR3 DNA sequence: TGCGCCAGCAGCTTGGGACAGGGTTTTTTTGAGCAGTTCTTC. This translates into CASSLGQGFFEQFF.

This chain uses TRBV5-1 with TRBJ2-5, with 10 bases aligning to TRBD2. Germline CDR1 and CDR2: SGHRS and YFSETQ. V lost 7 bases, J lost 3 bases, and 6 bases stayed unmatched. CDR3 length: 14 residues. CDR3 in amino acids: CASRELAGKETQYF. In nucleotides, the CDR3 is TGCGCCAGCCGAGAACTAGCGGGGAAAGAGACCCAGTACTTC.

This clone was found once. The V and J genes are TRBV4-1 and TRBJ1-1; TRBD1 matches at 7 bases. This CDR3 has 14 amino acids. The V gene's germline CDR1 is MGHRA and CDR2 YSYEKL. Germline trimming cut 4 bases from V and 4 bases from J; bases unmatched to any gene: 6. As DNA, the CDR3 is TGCGCCAGCAGCCCACGAACAGGGGCCACTGAAGCTTTCTTT. Protein product: CASSPRTGATEAFF.

This rearrangement joins TRBV6-5 to TRBJ1-2, with TRBD1 matching over 8 bases. The CDR3 is 15 amino acids. Unmatched junction bases numbered 8, after V lost 2 bases and J lost 6 bases. Germline V gene data show CDR1 as MNHEY and CDR2 as SVGAGI. CDR3 bases: TGTGCCAGCAGTTACCGCAAATCACAGGGGGATGGCTACACCTTC. Translating gives CASSYRKSQGDGYTF.

This chain joins TRBV4-1 and TRBJ2-1; tentatively, D is TRBD1 (6 bases). Trimming pared 0 bases from V and 4 bases from J, leaving 13 bases between. Germline V gene lookup returns CDR1 MGHRA and CDR2 YSYEKL. CDR3 length: 16 amino acids. DNA for the CDR3: TGCGCCAGCAGCCAAGATCAGGACAGTTCTTACAATGAGCAGTTCTTC. Its translation is CASSQDQDSSYNEQFF.

This rearrangement joins TRBV7-9 to TRBJ2-3; D gene unclear. V lost 2 bases and J 4 bases, leaving 13 bases between the germline ends. This CDR3 has 15 amino acids. In germline, CDR1 is SEHNR, CDR2 FQNEAQ (reference sequence). For the CDR3, the DNA is TGTGCCAGCAGCTTATCTTTCAGCGTGTCAGATACGCAGTATTTT. Its translation: CASSLSFSVSDTQYF.

This chain joins TRBV20-1 and TRBJ2-5; D is undetermined. CDR1 and CDR2 from the germline V gene are DFQATT and SNEGSKA (reference sequence). With 3 bases removed from V and 2 bases from J, the gap between germline ends came to 7 bases. This CDR3 is built from 12 residues. CDR3 residues: CSASRRQETQYF. CDR3 coding DNA: TGCAGTGCTAGTCGCAGACAAGAGACCCAGTACTTC.

Turning to this clone: The same CDR3 can be traced to other DNA sequences in this sample. The rearrangement uses TRBV9 and TRBJ2-3; D is uncertain. V was trimmed by 0 bases and J by 2 bases, leaving 7 bases between them. From germline, CDR1 is SGDLS and CDR2 YYNGEE. The CDR3 covers 14 residues. CDR3 sequence: CASSVAGATDTQYF. The CDR3 DNA follows: TGTGCCAGCAGCGTAGCCGGAGCCACAGATACGCAGTATTTT.

The CDR3: CASRGVYQETQYF. The CDR3 region has the DNA TGTGCCAGCAGGGGAGTGTACCAAGAGACCCAGTACTTC. V gene TRBV28 combines with J gene TRBJ2-5; TRBD2 might be the D (5 bases). CDR1 and CDR2 (germline): MDHEN, SYDVKM. This CDR3 is 13 amino acids long. V lost 6 bases to trimming and J lost 0 bases, with 8 bases between them.

V is TRBV6-5 and J is TRBJ1-2; no clear D gene. Germline V gene sequence: CDR1 MNHEY, CDR2 SVGAGI. The CDR3 contains 16 residues. V was cut by 0 bases and J by 4 bases, with 15 bases left in between. CDR3 in amino acids: CASSYSPGGVGYGYTF. The CDR3 region has the DNA TGTGCCAGCAGTTACTCCCCCGGCGGGGTGGGCTATGGCTACACCTTC.

The chain joins TRBV7-2 to TRBJ2-1; 7 bases align to TRBD2. Looked up from germline, CDR1 is SGHTA and CDR2 is FQGNSA. Trimming removed 6 bases from V and 9 bases from J; junction bases left unmatched: 8. The CDR3 consists of 13 residues. CDR3 sequence reads: CASSRGTSVEQFF. The CDR3, as DNA: TGTGCCAGCAGTCGTGGCACTAGCGTTGAGCAGTTCTTC.

Only one count was recorded for this clone. V and J are TRBV11-2 and TRBJ2-5; D is uncertain. V gave up 5 bases and J gave up 5 bases, with 15 bases separating them. CDR1 and CDR2 (germline): SGHAT, FQNNGV. CDR3 length: 14 residues. The CDR3 DNA is TGTGCCAGCAGCAACTCCCTGTCGGGTGAGACCCAGTACTTC. Encoded protein: CASSNSLSGETQYF. The variable domain in full, completed from reference TRBV11-2 and TRBJ2-5, reads EAGVAQSPRYKIIEKRQSVAFWCNPISGHATLYWYQQILGQGPKLLIQFQNNGVVDDSQLPKDRFSAERLKGVDSTLKIQPAKLEDSAVYLCASSNSLSGETQYFGPGTRLLVL.

The V call is TRBV20-1, the J call TRBJ2-7; weak D call: TRBD1 (6 bases). CDR3 length equals 11 residues. V lost 7 bases to trimming and J lost 4 bases, with 11 bases between them. The germline V gene encodes CDR1 DFQATT and CDR2 SNEGSKA (reference sequence). The CDR3 protein is CSGRGGYEQYF. CDR3 DNA: TGCAGTGGCAGAGGGGGTTACGAGCAGTACTTC.

CDR3 sequence (DNA): TGTGCCAGCAGTTACGCGGGACAGACTAACTATGGCTACACCTTC. It yields the protein CASSYAGQTNYGYTF. V is TRBV6-5 and J is TRBJ1-2, with 7 bases identical to TRBD1. Germline V CDR1 and CDR2: MNHEY, SVGAGI. Unmatched junction bases numbered 3, after V lost 2 bases and J lost 0 bases. This CDR3 spans 15 amino acids.

The chain combines TRBV6-6 with TRBJ2-4; D unresolved. Trimming pared 0 bases from V and 0 bases from J, leaving 9 bases between. The germline CDR1 and CDR2 sequences are MNHNY and SVGAGI (reference sequence). The CDR3 totals 16 residues. The CDR3 DNA reads as TGTGCCAGCAGTTACTCGAGTAGTATAGCCAAAAACATTCAGTACTTC. Protein: CASSYSSSIAKNIQYF.

The chain joins TRBV2 to TRBJ2-7; TRBD2 matches at 9 bases. Germline CDR1 reads SNHLY; CDR2 reads FYNNEI. V shed 1 base, J shed 2 bases, and the junction held 9 bases outside the gene matches. The CDR3 spans 17 residues. The CDR3 nucleotides are TGTGCCAGCAGTGAAGAGGTGCGTGCTAGCGGGGCCTACGAGCAGTACTTC. The encoded protein is CASSEEVRASGAYEQYF.